Below are 18 T cell receptor beta chains sequenced from a single sample in a study of cytomegalovirus exposure and HLA in healthy donors. Primers included in the PCR were 60 Vbeta and 13 Jbeta primers. Profiling relied on immunoSEQ multiplex PCR, and the TCRdb table lists in-frame clones only, not all of them. The table has more than 150,000 clones, 80% seen once. What was sequenced was PBMCs. The receptors shown here come from a woman in her 30s in good health and CMV-seronegative.

The V gene is TRBV27, the J gene TRBJ2-1; D may be TRBD2 (6 bases). The CDR3 is made up of 13 amino acids. Germline V gene data show CDR1 as MNHEY and CDR2 as SMNVEV (reference sequence). With 6 bases removed from V and 9 bases from J, the gap between germline ends came to 15 bases. CDR3 protein: CASSSTSNGEQFF. CDR3 nucleotides: TGTGCCAGCAGCTCTACTAGCAATGGTGAGCAGTTCTTC.

On this clone: This sample includes further DNA sequences coding for the same CDR3. The chain is built from TRBV5-6 and TRBJ1-5, with a possible D match to TRBD1 (6 bases). Germline loops: CDR1 SGHDT, CDR2 YYEEEE. The CDR3 is 14 residues long. Trimming cost V 2 bases and J 7 bases, with 13 bases left between them. This chain's CDR3 is CASSLAQGGQPQHF. In DNA form, the CDR3 reads TGTGCCAGCAGCTTAGCACAGGGTGGGCAGCCCCAGCATTTT.

This chain links TRBV6-4 with TRBJ2-1; the match to TRBD2 covers 10 bases. Germline lookup yields CDR1 MRHNA and CDR2 SNTAGT. This CDR3 spans 15 amino acids. The V gene end was trimmed by 5 bases and the J gene end by 5 bases; junction bases not matched to a gene: 6. Here the CDR3 reads CASSQSGGEDNEQFF. The CDR3 coding sequence is TGTGCCAGCAGTCAGAGCGGGGGGGAAGACAATGAGCAGTTCTTC.

The chain links TRBV19 to TRBJ1-5; 8 bases match TRBD1. Germline values: CDR1 LNHDA, CDR2 SQIVND (reference sequence). This CDR3 has 17 amino acids. With 6 bases clipped from V and 0 bases from J, the junction kept 10 bases outside the gene matches. This CDR3 is CASRRQDRVPSNQPQHF. The DNA for the CDR3 is TGTGCCAGTAGACGTCAGGACAGGGTCCCTAGCAATCAGCCCCAGCATTTT.

V and J are TRBV30 and TRBJ1-2; no reliable D call. The length of the CDR3 is 11 residues. V lost 3 bases and J lost 8, with 10 bases in between. Germline loops: CDR1 GTSNPN, CDR2 SVGIG (reference sequence). In DNA, the CDR3 is TGTGCCTGGAGCCTCCCACGGGGCTACACCTTC. The encoded protein is CAWSLPRGYTF.

The rearrangement joins TRBV2 to TRBJ2-7; 12 bases are a match to TRBD2. V gave up 5 bases and J gave up 4 bases; unmatched junction bases: 3. Germline V gives CDR1 SNHLY, CDR2 FYNNEI. The CDR3 sequence is 14 residues long. This CDR3 is CASSPSGGGYEQYF. CDR3 bases: TGTGCCAGCAGTCCTAGCGGGGGGGGATACGAGCAGTACTTC. Complete variable domain (other parts from reference TRBV2 and TRBJ2-7): EPEVTQTPSHQVTQMGQEVILRCVPISNHLYFYWYRQILGQKVEFLVSFYNNEISEKSEIFDDQFSVERPDGSNFTLKIRSTKLEDSAMYFCASSPSGGGYEQYFGPGTRLTVT.

The chain links TRBV5-8 to TRBJ2-4; maybe TRBD1 (6 bases). Germline CDR1 and CDR2: SGHTS and YDEGEE. Deletions cut 3 bases from V and 0 bases from J, with 10 bases between. The CDR3 is made up of 15 amino acids. Here the CDR3 reads CASSSGQIAKNIQYF. The DNA for the CDR3 is TGTGCCAGCAGCTCCGGACAGATAGCCAAAAACATTCAGTACTTC.

In this sample, this clone turned up a few times. J is TRBJ1-1 and V is TRBV14; maybe TRBD1 (6 bases). With 4 bases removed from V and 1 base from J, the gap between germline ends came to 7 bases. The CDR3 length is 13 residues. The V gene's germline CDR1 is SGHDN and CDR2 FVKESK. CDR3 nucleotides: TGTGCCAGCAGCCTACAGGGGAACACTGAAGCTTTCTTT. This codes for CASSLQGNTEAFF. Looking up the rest from reference TRBV14 and TRBJ1-1 gives the full variable domain: EAGVTQFPSHSVIEKGQTVTLRCDPISGHDNLYWYRRVMGKEIKFLLHFVKESKQDESGMPNNRFLAERTGGTYSTLKVQPAELEDSGVYFCASSLQGNTEAFFGQGTRLTVV.

The chain recombines TRBV25-1 with TRBJ1-1, with TRBD1 identical over 8 bases. CDR1 MGHDK and CDR2 SYGVNS come from the germline V gene. The CDR3 contains 15 residues. The J segment lost 3 bases and the V segment lost 2 bases, leaving 5 bases of the junction unmatched. CDR3 in amino acids: CASSERATGDTEAFF. CDR3 bases: TGTGCCAGCAGTGAAAGGGCGACAGGGGACACTGAAGCTTTCTTT.

The chain links TRBV4-3 to TRBJ2-1, with D possibly matching TRBD1 (6 bases). From germline, CDR1 is LGHNA and CDR2 YSLEER. V gave up 4 bases and J gave up 10 bases, with 11 bases separating them. This CDR3 comprises 12 residues. The CDR3 reads CASSPPTGEQFF. CDR3 coding DNA: TGCGCCAGCAGCCCACCAACAGGGGAGCAGTTCTTC.

As concerns this clone: Different DNA sequences within this sample yield the same CDR3. The chain carries TRBV6-5 and TRBJ1-1; 7 nucleotides align to TRBD1. CDR1 and CDR2 from the germline V gene are MNHEY and SVGAGI. J was trimmed by 2 bases and V by 4 bases; bases with no gene match: 4. CDR3 size: 14 residues. The CDR3 loop is CASSLDRVNTEAFF. For the CDR3, the DNA is TGTGCCAGCAGTTTAGACAGGGTAAACACTGAAGCTTTCTTT.

This sequence joins TRBV9 and TRBJ2-3; possibly TRBD2 for D (6 bases). This CDR3 spans 13 amino acids. Germline V gene sequence: CDR1 SGDLS, CDR2 YYNGEE. V lost 5 bases and J lost 1, with 8 bases in between. The CDR3 loop reads CASRGEGTDTQYF. The CDR3 bases are TGTGCCAGCAGGGGGGAGGGCACAGATACGCAGTATTTT.

V and J are TRBV6-5 and TRBJ2-7; D ambiguous. V lost 1 base, J lost 0 bases, and 7 bases lay in between. Germline lookup yields CDR1 MNHEY and CDR2 SVGAGI. The CDR3 has 14 amino acids. In DNA form, the CDR3 reads TGTGCCAGCAGTTACTTCACCAGCTCCTACGAGCAGTACTTC. It specifies CASSYFTSSYEQYF.

The chain recombines TRBV19 with TRBJ1-1; D is unclear. The CDR3 is made up of 14 amino acids. Looked up from germline, CDR1 is LNHDA and CDR2 is SQIVND (reference sequence). The V end lost 0 bases, the J end lost 0 bases, and 5 bases lay between the germline ends. The CDR3 sequence: CASSIDVMNTEAFF. The CDR3 coding sequence is TGTGCCAGTAGTATAGATGTAATGAACACTGAAGCTTTCTTT.

V and J are TRBV7-2 and TRBJ1-2, with TRBD1 matching over 8 bases. CDR3 length equals 16 residues. The ends lost 5 bases at V and 8 bases at J; junction bases unmatched: 16. Germline V CDR1 and CDR2: SGHTA, FQGNSA. The CDR3 sequence is CASSPRRQGHAYGYTF. CDR3 DNA sequence: TGTGCCAGCAGCCCGAGGAGACAGGGGCATGCCTACGGCTACACCTTC.

V gene TRBV18 combines with J gene TRBJ1-2, with 8 bases identical to TRBD1. Germline V CDR1 and CDR2: KGHSH, LQKENI. The CDR3 length is 14 residues. Trimming cost V 6 bases and J 1 base; bases outside gene matches: 4. The CDR3 DNA is TGTGCCAGCTCTGGACAGGGAATTAACTATGGCTACACCTTC. This translates into CASSGQGINYGYTF.

The chain links TRBV7-9 to TRBJ2-3; a possible D gene is TRBD2 (6 bases). V gave up 4 bases and J gave up 1 base, with 15 bases separating them. The CDR3 spans 16 residues. Germline CDR1 SEHNR, CDR2 FQNEAQ (reference sequence). CDR3 DNA: TGTGCCAGCAGCTCAGGTCTAGCGAGCGGCACAGATACGCAGTATTTT. It encodes CASSSGLASGTDTQYF.

The V gene is TRBV5-4, the J gene TRBJ2-7, with 9 bases matching TRBD1. With V trimmed by 4 bases and J by 5 bases, 7 bases remained unmatched. Germline CDR1 and CDR2: SGHNT and YYREEE (reference sequence). The CDR3 consists of 14 residues. CDR3 amino acids: CASSDGQGRNEQYF. The CDR3 DNA reads TGTGCCAGCAGCGACGGACAGGGGAGAAACGAGCAGTACTTC.